These T cell receptor beta chains were read from a single sample in a study of blood T cell repertoires in COVID-19. Clones were sequenced by immunoSEQ multiplex PCR, and TCRdb holds only the in-frame ones, with some missing. This sample has almost 200,000 clones; roughly nine tenths occur once, and the top ten carry around 0.76%. The specimen sequenced was peripheral blood. Every receptor here comes from a woman aged 70-85 years with acute or convalescent COVID-19. CDR3s leave out the opening cysteine and the closing phenylalanine or tryptophan. The D gene is left open where the match is weak.

d_call: TRBD1
v_call: TRBV3-1/TRBV3-2
cdr3_length: 14
j_call: TRBJ1-2
cdr3_aa: ASSPRDRGLVSGYT

d_call: TRBD1
v_call: TRBV4-2
cdr3_length: 13
j_call: TRBJ1-4
cdr3_aa: ASSQDGDRAEKLF

d_call: NA
v_call: TRBV5-1
cdr3_length: 12
j_call: TRBJ2-7
cdr3_aa: ASSKDSDSYEQY

d_call: NA
v_call: TRBV14
cdr3_length: 15
j_call: TRBJ2-7
cdr3_aa: ASSVRPLRATHYEQY

d_call: NA
v_call: TRBV19
cdr3_length: 12
j_call: TRBJ1-1
cdr3_aa: ASSKQGLNTEAF

d_call: TRBD2
v_call: TRBV5-1
cdr3_length: 16
j_call: TRBJ2-1
cdr3_aa: ASSLPGLAGGPNNEQF

d_call: NA
v_call: TRBV3-1/TRBV3-2
cdr3_length: 10
j_call: TRBJ1-3
cdr3_aa: ASSHLGNTIY

d_call: TRBD2
v_call: TRBV7-6
cdr3_length: 15
j_call: TRBJ2-3
cdr3_aa: ASSPFRTSGTKDTQY

d_call: NA
v_call: TRBV2
cdr3_length: 14
j_call: TRBJ1-2
cdr3_aa: ASLGREGFQGYGYT

d_call: NA
v_call: TRBV3-1/TRBV3-2
cdr3_length: 14
j_call: TRBJ2-5
cdr3_aa: ASSQASGILVETQY

d_call: TRBD1
v_call: TRBV2
cdr3_length: 14
j_call: TRBJ1-6
cdr3_aa: ASSRTRDSYNSPLH

d_call: NA
v_call: TRBV2
cdr3_length: 9
j_call: TRBJ1-2
cdr3_aa: ASSMTNGYT

d_call: NA
v_call: TRBV10-1
cdr3_length: 14
j_call: TRBJ1-3
cdr3_aa: ASSGGQPGSGNTIY

d_call: TRBD2
v_call: TRBV3-1/TRBV3-2
cdr3_length: 14
j_call: TRBJ2-3
cdr3_aa: ASRAGGRPTGGAQY

d_call: NA
v_call: TRBV28
cdr3_length: 12
j_call: TRBJ1-2
cdr3_aa: ASSLTPGIYGYT

d_call: NA
v_call: TRBV19
cdr3_length: 12
j_call: TRBJ2-1
cdr3_aa: ASSLAQGYNEQF

d_call: TRBD1
v_call: TRBV5-1
cdr3_length: 13
j_call: TRBJ1-5
cdr3_aa: ASSLGGTGYQPQH

d_call: NA
v_call: TRBV4-2
cdr3_length: 13
j_call: TRBJ2-7
cdr3_aa: ASSQGAGSSYEQY

d_call: NA
v_call: TRBV19
cdr3_length: 13
j_call: TRBJ2-7
cdr3_aa: ASSSPKGGSYEQY

d_call: TRBD2
v_call: TRBV19
cdr3_length: 13
j_call: TRBJ2-2
cdr3_aa: ASTGLAGMTGELF

d_call: TRBD1
v_call: TRBV29-1
cdr3_length: 12
j_call: TRBJ2-1
cdr3_aa: SDRTGQGFHEQF

d_call: TRBD2
v_call: TRBV3-1/TRBV3-2
cdr3_length: 14
j_call: TRBJ2-1
cdr3_aa: ASSQGRTGGHNEQF

d_call: TRBD1
v_call: TRBV18
cdr3_length: 11
j_call: TRBJ1-1
cdr3_aa: ASSLGQGGEAF

d_call: TRBD2
v_call: TRBV7-3
cdr3_length: 13
j_call: TRBJ2-2
cdr3_aa: ASSLTAGANGELF

d_call: NA
v_call: TRBV5-1
cdr3_length: 11
j_call: TRBJ2-5
cdr3_aa: ASSFFSRETQY

d_call: NA
v_call: TRBV6-5
cdr3_length: 11
j_call: TRBJ2-7
cdr3_aa: ASSSTVSYEQY

d_call: TRBD1
v_call: TRBV6-5
cdr3_length: 13
j_call: TRBJ1-2
cdr3_aa: ASSYSGDRVYGYT

d_call: TRBD1
v_call: TRBV9
cdr3_length: 12
j_call: TRBJ1-6
cdr3_aa: ASSVGTAASPLH

d_call: NA
v_call: TRBV7-8
cdr3_length: 11
j_call: TRBJ1-1
cdr3_aa: ASSLGGDTEAF

d_call: NA
v_call: TRBV20-1
cdr3_length: 9
j_call: TRBJ2-7
cdr3_aa: SVPGAYEQY

d_call: TRBD1
v_call: TRBV2
cdr3_length: 12
j_call: TRBJ2-3
cdr3_aa: ASLSMTGVDTQY

d_call: TRBD2
v_call: TRBV5-5
cdr3_length: 13
j_call: TRBJ2-7
cdr3_aa: ASSLGRQRGDEQY

d_call: TRBD2
v_call: TRBV27
cdr3_length: 14
j_call: TRBJ2-1
cdr3_aa: ASSRYIAGVDNEQF

d_call: TRBD1
v_call: TRBV6-5
cdr3_length: 12
j_call: TRBJ2-7
cdr3_aa: ASTNLQGNYEQY

d_call: TRBD2
v_call: TRBV19
cdr3_length: 22
j_call: TRBJ2-3
cdr3_aa: ASSTKYPQGLAGESSSGTDTQY

d_call: TRBD2
v_call: TRBV19
cdr3_length: 13
j_call: TRBJ2-2
cdr3_aa: ASTIGAGGTGELF

d_call: TRBD1
v_call: TRBV6-5
cdr3_length: 13
j_call: TRBJ1-1
cdr3_aa: ASSFGTGANTEAF

d_call: TRBD1
v_call: TRBV19
cdr3_length: 12
j_call: TRBJ2-5
cdr3_aa: ASSRGQGLETQY

d_call: TRBD2
v_call: TRBV6-8
cdr3_length: 12
j_call: TRBJ2-2
cdr3_aa: ASRAGGNTGELF

d_call: NA
v_call: TRBV11-3
cdr3_length: 11
j_call: TRBJ2-7
cdr3_aa: ASSRVGDYEQY

d_call: NA
v_call: TRBV28
cdr3_length: 13
j_call: TRBJ1-3
cdr3_aa: ASSADSLGGNTIY

d_call: NA
v_call: TRBV29-1
cdr3_length: 9
j_call: TRBJ1-1
cdr3_aa: SVALYTEAF

d_call: TRBD2
v_call: TRBV20-1
cdr3_length: 14
j_call: TRBJ2-7
cdr3_aa: SASFLAGEVDHEQY

d_call: TRBD2
v_call: TRBV5-4
cdr3_length: 14
j_call: TRBJ2-3
cdr3_aa: ASSGGLAESTDTQY